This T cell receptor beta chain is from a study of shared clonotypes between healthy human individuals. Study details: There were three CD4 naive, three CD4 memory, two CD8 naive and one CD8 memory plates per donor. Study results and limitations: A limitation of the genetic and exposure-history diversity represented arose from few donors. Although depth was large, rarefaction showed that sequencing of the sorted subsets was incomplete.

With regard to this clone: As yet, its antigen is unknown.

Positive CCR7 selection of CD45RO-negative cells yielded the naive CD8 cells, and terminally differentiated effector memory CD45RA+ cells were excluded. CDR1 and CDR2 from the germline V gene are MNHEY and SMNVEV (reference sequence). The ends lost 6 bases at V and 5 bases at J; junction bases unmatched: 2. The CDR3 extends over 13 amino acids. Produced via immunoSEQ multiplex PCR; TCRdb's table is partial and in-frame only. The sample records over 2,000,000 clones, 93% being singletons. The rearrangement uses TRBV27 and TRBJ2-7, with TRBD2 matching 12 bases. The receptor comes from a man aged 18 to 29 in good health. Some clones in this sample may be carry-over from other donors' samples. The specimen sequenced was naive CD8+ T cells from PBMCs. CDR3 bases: TGTGCCAGCAGCGGACTAGCGGGACACGAGCAGTACTTC. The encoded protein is CASSGLAGHEQYF.